This T cell receptor beta chain was captured in a study of T cells in localized non-small cell lung cancer. This clone appeared many times. The antigen is undetermined. Whole-study findings and limits: In adjacent lung, a median approximately 60 of the top 100 tumor clones were found. Elevated blood T cell density was associated with longer overall survival. It remains possible that heterogeneity exists, since only one tumor region was sequenced. Clonality of T cells reached its maximum in uninvolved adjacent lung, surpassing tumor.

Data came from immunoSEQ multiplex PCR; TCRdb stores just in-frame clones and leaves some out. The table has a few thousand clones, roughly 25% seen once; the top ten hold about 8%. The CDR3 spans 15 residues. This clonotype was obtained from a woman aged 40 to 75 with stage I lung adenocarcinoma. The V and J genes are TRBV7-5 and TRBJ2-7; the table's D call of TRBD1 was not tested on the DNA. TRBV7-5 is annotated as a pseudogene. This material consisted of lung tumor tissue, taken before any cancer treatment. The CDR3 spells CASRLNRDSIYEQYF. The CDR3, as DNA: TGTGCCAGCAGGCTGAACCGGGACAGTATTTACGAGCAGTACTTC.